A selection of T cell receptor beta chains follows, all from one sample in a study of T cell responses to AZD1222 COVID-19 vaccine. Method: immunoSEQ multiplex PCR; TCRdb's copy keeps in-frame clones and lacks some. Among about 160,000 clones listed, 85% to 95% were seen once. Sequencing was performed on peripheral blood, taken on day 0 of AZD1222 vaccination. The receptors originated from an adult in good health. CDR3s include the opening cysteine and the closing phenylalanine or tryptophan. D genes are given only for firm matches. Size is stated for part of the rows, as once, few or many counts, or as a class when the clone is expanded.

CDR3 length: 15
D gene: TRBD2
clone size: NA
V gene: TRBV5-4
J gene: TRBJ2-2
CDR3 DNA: TGTGCCAGCAGCTTTACGGGAGGGGGCACCGGGGAGCTGTTTTTT
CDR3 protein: CASSFTGGGTGELFF

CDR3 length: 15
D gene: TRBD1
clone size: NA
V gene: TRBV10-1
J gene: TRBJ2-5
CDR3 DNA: TGCGCCAGCAGTGAATACAGGGGGCTCCGGGAGACCCAGTACTTC
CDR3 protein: CASSEYRGLRETQYF

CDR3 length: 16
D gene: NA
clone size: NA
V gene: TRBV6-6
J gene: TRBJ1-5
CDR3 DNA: TGTGCCAGCAGCCGCCATCTTTTGGATGGCAATCAGCCCCAGCATTTT
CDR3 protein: CASSRHLLDGNQPQHF

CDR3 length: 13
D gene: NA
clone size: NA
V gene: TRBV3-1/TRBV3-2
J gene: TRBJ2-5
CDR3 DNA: TGTGCCAGCAGCCAAGATTTGGGTCAGACCCAGTACTTC
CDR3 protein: CASSQDLGQTQYF

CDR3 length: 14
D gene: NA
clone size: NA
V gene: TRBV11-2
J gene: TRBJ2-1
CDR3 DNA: TGTGCCAGCAGCTTAGATCGTTACAAAGGTGAGCAGTTCTTC
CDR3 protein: CASSLDRYKGEQFF

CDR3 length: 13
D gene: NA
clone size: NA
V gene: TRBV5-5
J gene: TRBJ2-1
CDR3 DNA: TGTGCCAGCAGCTCCGGCGGGGTAAATGAGCAGTTCTTC
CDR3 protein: CASSSGGVNEQFF

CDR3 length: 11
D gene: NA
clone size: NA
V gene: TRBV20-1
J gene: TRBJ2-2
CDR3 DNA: TGCAGTGCCGTTAGCGCCGGGGAGCTGTTTTTT
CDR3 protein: CSAVSAGELFF

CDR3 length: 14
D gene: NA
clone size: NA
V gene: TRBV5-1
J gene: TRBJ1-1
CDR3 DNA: TGCGCCAGCAGCAGCGGGACGGCGAACACTGAAGCTTTCTTT
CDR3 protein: CASSSGTANTEAFF

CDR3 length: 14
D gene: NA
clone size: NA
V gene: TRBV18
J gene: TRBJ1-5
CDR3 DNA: TGTGCCAGCTCAGGGTTGGGGGGAATTCAGCCCCAGCATTTT
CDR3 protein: CASSGLGGIQPQHF

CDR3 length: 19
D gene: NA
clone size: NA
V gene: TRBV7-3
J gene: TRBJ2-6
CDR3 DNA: TGTGCCAGCAGTTTTTCTGGGACGCCAGCCTACGGTGGGGCCAACGTCCTGACTTTC
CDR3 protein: CASSFSGTPAYGGANVLTF

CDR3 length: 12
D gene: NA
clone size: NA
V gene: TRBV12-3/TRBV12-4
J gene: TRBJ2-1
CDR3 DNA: TGTGCCAGCAGGGAGATTCGGAATGAGCAGTTCTTC
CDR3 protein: CASREIRNEQFF

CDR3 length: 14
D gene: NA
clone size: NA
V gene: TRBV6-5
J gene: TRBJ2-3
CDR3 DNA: TGTGCCAGCAGTTACTCGATGGGGACAGATACGCAGTATTTT
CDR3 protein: CASSYSMGTDTQYF

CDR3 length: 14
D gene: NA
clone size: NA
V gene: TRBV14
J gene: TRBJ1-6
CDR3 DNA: TGTGCCAGCAGCCAAGGTTTAGAAAATTCACCCCTCCACTTT
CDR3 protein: CASSQGLENSPLHF

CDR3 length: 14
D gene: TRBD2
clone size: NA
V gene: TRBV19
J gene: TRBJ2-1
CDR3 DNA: TGTGCCAGTAGTATTGGACGGGAGGGGAATGAGCAGTTCTTC
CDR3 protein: CASSIGREGNEQFF

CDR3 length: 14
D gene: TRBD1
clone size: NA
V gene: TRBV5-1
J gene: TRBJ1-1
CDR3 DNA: TGCGCCAGCTCCCGGGACAGGGTGAACACTGAAGCTTTCTTT
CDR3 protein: CASSRDRVNTEAFF

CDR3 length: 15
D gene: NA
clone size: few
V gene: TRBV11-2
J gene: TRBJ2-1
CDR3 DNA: TGTGCCAGCAGCATTCAATCAGGCTCCTACAATGAGCAGTTCTTC
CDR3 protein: CASSIQSGSYNEQFF

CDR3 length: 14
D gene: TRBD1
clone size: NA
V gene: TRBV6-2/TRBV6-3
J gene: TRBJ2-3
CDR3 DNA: TGTGCCAGCAGTCTGGGACAGAAAACAGATACGCAGTATTTT
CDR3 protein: CASSLGQKTDTQYF

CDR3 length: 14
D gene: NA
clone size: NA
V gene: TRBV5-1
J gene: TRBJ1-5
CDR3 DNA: TGCGCCAGCAGCCCCGGACAGAACAATCAGCCCCAGCATTTT
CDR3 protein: CASSPGQNNQPQHF

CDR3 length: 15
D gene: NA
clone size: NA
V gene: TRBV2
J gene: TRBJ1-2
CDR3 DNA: TGTGCCAGCTCCCCGGGTAGGGCCGTGAGGTATGGCTACACCTTC
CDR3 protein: CASSPGRAVRYGYTF

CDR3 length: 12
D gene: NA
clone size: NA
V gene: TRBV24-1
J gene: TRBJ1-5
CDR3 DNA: TGTGCCACCAGTGACTATAATCAGCCCCAGCATTTT
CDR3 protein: CATSDYNQPQHF

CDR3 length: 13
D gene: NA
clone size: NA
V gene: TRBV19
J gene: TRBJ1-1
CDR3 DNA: TGTGCCAGTAGTCCAGTGGGGTACACTGAAGCTTTCTTT
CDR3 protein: CASSPVGYTEAFF

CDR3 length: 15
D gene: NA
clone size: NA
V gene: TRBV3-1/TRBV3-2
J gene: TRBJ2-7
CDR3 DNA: TGTGCCAGCAGCGGTAAGGGGGTCGGATTCTACGAGCAGTACTTC
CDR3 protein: CASSGKGVGFYEQYF

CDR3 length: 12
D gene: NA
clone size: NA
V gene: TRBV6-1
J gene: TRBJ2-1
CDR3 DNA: TGTGCCAGCAGTGATCGCGCCGATGAGCAGTTCTTC
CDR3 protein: CASSDRADEQFF

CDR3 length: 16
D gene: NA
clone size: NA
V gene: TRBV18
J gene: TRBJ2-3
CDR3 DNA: TGTGCCAGCTCACCACCCAAAGGTGGGGCCGGAGGTACGCAGTATTTT
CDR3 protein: CASSPPKGGAGGTQYF

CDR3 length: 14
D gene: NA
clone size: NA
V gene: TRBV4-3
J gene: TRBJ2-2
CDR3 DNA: TGCGCCAGCAGCCAAGCCACAGGGACCGGGGAGCTGTTTTTT
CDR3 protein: CASSQATGTGELFF

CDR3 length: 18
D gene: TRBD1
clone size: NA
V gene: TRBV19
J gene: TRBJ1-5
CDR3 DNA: TGTGCCACTACCTCCGACAGGGGCCGCCCTTATAGCAATCAGCCCCAGCATTTT
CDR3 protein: CATTSDRGRPYSNQPQHF

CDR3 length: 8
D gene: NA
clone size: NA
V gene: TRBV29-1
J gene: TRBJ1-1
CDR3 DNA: TGCAGCGTTGGATCGGCTTTCTTT
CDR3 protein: CSVGSAFF

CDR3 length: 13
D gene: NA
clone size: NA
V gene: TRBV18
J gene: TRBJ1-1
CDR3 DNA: TGTGCCAGCTCACCACTTGCCCCCCTCGGGGCTTTCTTT
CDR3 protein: CASSPLAPLGAFF

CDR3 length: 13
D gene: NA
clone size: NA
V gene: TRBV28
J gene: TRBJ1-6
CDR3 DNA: TGTGCCAGCACTCCGCGGGTTCGGACACCCCTCCACTTT
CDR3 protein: CASTPRVRTPLHF

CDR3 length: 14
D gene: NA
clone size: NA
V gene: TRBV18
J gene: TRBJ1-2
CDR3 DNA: TGTGCCAGCTCACCGGGAGGGAGGACTGATGGCTACACCTTC
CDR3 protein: CASSPGGRTDGYTF

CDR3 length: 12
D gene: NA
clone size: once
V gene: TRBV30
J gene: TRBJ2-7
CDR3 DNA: TGTGCCTGGGGCCCGCAGACATACGAGCAGTACTTC
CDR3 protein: CAWGPQTYEQYF

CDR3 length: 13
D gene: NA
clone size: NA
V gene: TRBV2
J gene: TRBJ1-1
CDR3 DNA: TGTGCCAGCAGTGGACAGTTGAACACTGAGGCTTTCTTT
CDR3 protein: CASSGQLNTEAFF

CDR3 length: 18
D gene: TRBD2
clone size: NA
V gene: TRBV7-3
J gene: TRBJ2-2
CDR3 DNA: TGTGCCAGCAGCTCTGACCCTAGCGGGAGCCTCACGATCGGGGAGCTGTTTTTT
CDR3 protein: CASSSDPSGSLTIGELFF

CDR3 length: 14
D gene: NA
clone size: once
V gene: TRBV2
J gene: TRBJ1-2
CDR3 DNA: TGTGCCAGCGTGTTTGTCCGGGAGTCTTACGGCTACACCTTC
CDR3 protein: CASVFVRESYGYTF

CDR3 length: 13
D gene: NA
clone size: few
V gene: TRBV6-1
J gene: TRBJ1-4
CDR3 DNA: TGTGCCAGCAGTGAAAGCTATAAGGAAAAACTGTTTTTT
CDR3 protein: CASSESYKEKLFF

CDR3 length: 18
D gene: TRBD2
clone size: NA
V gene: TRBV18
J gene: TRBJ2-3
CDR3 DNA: TGTGCCAGCTCACCGTCCGGGACTAGCGGGACTAGCACAGATACGCAGTATTTT
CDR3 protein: CASSPSGTSGTSTDTQYF

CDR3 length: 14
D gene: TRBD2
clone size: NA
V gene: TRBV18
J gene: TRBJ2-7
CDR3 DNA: TGTGCCAGCTCACTTGGGACTAGCGATCGCGAGCAGTACTTC
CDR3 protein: CASSLGTSDREQYF

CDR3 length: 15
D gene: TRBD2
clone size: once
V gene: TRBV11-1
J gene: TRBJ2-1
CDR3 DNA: TGTGCCAGCAGCTTAGTACTGGGAGGGTATTCGGGGCAGTTCTTC
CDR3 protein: CASSLVLGGYSGQFF

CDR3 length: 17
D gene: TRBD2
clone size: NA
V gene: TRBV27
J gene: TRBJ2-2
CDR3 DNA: TGTGCCAGCAAGTCGTTTAGCGGGACTCCGAACACCGGGGAGCTGTTTTTT
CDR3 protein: CASKSFSGTPNTGELFF

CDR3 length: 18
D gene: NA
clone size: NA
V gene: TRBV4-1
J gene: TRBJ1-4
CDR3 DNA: TGCGCCAGCAGCCAAGGAAGAGTCAGGACCGCAACTAATGAAAAACTGTTTTTT
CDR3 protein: CASSQGRVRTATNEKLFF

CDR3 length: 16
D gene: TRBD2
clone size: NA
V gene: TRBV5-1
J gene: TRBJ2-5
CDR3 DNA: TGCGCCAGCAGTCAGTCTAGCGGGACGAGGAAAGAGACCCAGTACTTC
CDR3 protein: CASSQSSGTRKETQYF

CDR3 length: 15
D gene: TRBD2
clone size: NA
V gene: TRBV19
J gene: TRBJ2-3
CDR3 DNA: TGTGCCAGTAGTATGTTGGCGGGAGTGATGAATACGCAGTATTTT
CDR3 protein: CASSMLAGVMNTQYF

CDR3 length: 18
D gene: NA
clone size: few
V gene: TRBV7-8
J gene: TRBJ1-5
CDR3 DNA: TGTGCCAGCAGCTTAGCCTCCGTTGGAGGGGATAGCAATCAGCCCCAGCATTTT
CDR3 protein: CASSLASVGGDSNQPQHF

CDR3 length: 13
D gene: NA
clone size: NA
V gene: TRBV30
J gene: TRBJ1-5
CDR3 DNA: TGTGCCTGGAGTGTCGGACACAATCAGCCCCAGCATTTT
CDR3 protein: CAWSVGHNQPQHF

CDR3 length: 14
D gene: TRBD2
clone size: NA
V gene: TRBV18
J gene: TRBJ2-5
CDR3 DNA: TGTGCCAGCTCCCCCGGACTAGCGGTAGAGACCCAGTACTTC
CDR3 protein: CASSPGLAVETQYF

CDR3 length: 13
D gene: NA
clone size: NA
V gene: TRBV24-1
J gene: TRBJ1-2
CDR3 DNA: TGTGCCACCAGTGATTCCAGGTACTATGGCTACACCTTC
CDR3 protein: CATSDSRYYGYTF

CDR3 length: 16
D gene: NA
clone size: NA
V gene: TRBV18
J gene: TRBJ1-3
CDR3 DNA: TGTGCCAGCTCACCTATCGAATGGGTAACTGGAAACACCATATATTTT
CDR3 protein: CASSPIEWVTGNTIYF

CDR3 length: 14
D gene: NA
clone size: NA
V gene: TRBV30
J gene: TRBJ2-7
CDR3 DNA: TGTGCCTGGAGCCCGCTGTCACTAGGGTACGAGCAGTACTTC
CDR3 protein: CAWSPLSLGYEQYF

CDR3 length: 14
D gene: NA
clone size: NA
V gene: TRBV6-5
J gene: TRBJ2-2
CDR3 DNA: TGTGCCAGCAGTTATTCCCATAACACCGGGGAGCTGTTTTTT
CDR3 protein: CASSYSHNTGELFF